These 5 T cell receptor beta chains originate from one sample sequenced in a study of human T cells and chemical hapten exposure. TCRdb called the RACE reads again in MiXCR, with one record for every CDR3 protein. The sample lists 40,000 to 45,000 distinct CDR3 sequences, 3.7% occurring once. As for time point: healthy volunteer bleed at 6 weeks. Total RNA extraction was carried out from unfractionated whole blood. Sequencing was carried out using whole blood. The source is a human donor in good health. Some clones in this sample may be carry-over from other donors' samples.

This clonotype was seen repeatedly, ten times or more. This sequence joins TRBV6-5 and TRBJ2-1, with D possibly being TRBD1 (6 bases). Germline assignment: CDR1 MNHEY and CDR2 SVGAGI. Trimming took off 7 bases at V and 7 bases at J, with 17 bases between the two ends. The length of the CDR3 is 14 residues. In DNA form, the CDR3 reads TGTGCCAGCACCGTAACCGGGACAAAGAATGAGCAGTTCTTC. Its translation is CASTVTGTKNEQFF.

This clonotype has a count of ten or more. This chain uses TRBV7-3 with TRBJ2-3; D is uncertain. The germline V gene has CDR1 SGHTA and CDR2 FQGTGA. The ends were cut back, 5 bases at V and 6 bases at J, with 9 bases in the middle. This CDR3 has 12 amino acids. As DNA, the CDR3 is TGTGCCAGCAGCCCCACCGGCGATACGCAGTATTTT. Protein sequence: CASSPTGDTQYF. Supplemented by reference TRBV7-3 and TRBJ2-3, the full variable domain reads GAGVSQTPSNKVTEKGKYVELRCDPISGHTALYWYRQSLGQGPEFLIYFQGTGAADDSGLPNDRFFAVRPEGSVSTLKIQRTERGDSAVYLCASSPTGDTQYFGPGTRLTVL.

At least ten counts were recorded for this clonotype. The J gene is TRBJ1-2, the V gene TRBV2; 8 bases are a match to TRBD1. Per the germline V gene, CDR1 is SNHLY and CDR2 is FYNNEI. Trimming took 4 bases from V and 8 from J; bases not matched to a gene: 9. The CDR3 runs 14 residues. This chain's CDR3 is CASSAPGQGSGYTF. The CDR3 bases are TGTGCCAGCAGTGCCCCAGGACAGGGTAGCGGCTACACCTTC.

Concerning this clonotype: A much larger clone is a single base away; this may be a read error. This chain connects TRBV6-1 to TRBJ2-1; no firm D call. The CDR3 runs to 13 residues. The V gene's germline CDR1 is MNHNS and CDR2 SASEGT. Trimming pared 1 base from V and 15 bases from J, leaving 16 bases between. The CDR3 region is CASSEGDNYRRFF. As DNA, the CDR3 is TGTGCCAGCAGTGAAGGGGATAACTATCGACGGTTCTTC.

In this sample, this clonotype turned up a few times. V and J are TRBV6-1 and TRBJ1-2, with no clear D. Trimming left V 11 bases short and J 2 bases short, with 18 bases between. Per germline, CDR1 MNHNS and CDR2 SASEGT. The CDR3 sequence is 14 residues long. The CDR3 loop reads CAGMTPGRNYGYTF. The CDR3, as DNA: TGTGCCGGCATGACACCGGGCCGCAACTATGGCTACACCTTC.